The 10 T cell receptor beta chains in this list originate from one sample, sequenced in a study of T cells after yellow fever vaccination. TCRdb ran MiXCR on the 5' RACE reads and lists one entry per CDR3 protein. The sample includes 510,000 or so distinct CDR3 sequences, around 21% of them seen just once. The source was PBMCs, collected 15 days after the yellow fever booster vaccination. The receptors here all came from a man aged 25-45 years who received the YFV17D yellow fever vaccine.

In its sample, this clonotype was seen once. CDR3 region: CASSLGLDKETQYF. For the CDR3, the DNA is TGTGCCAGCAGCTTGGGACTAGATAAAGAGACCCAGTACTTC. V gene TRBV7-8 combines with J gene TRBJ2-5; 8 bases are a match to TRBD2. J lost 3 bases, V lost 3 bases, and 3 bases had no gene match. Germline CDR1 SGHVS, CDR2 FQNEAQ. This CDR3 comprises 14 residues.

This clonotype showed up just a few times. V and J are TRBV5-1 and TRBJ2-2; tentatively, D is TRBD1 (5 bases). The CDR3 length is 15 residues. Germline V lookup: CDR1 SGHRS, CDR2 YFSETQ. V shed 1 base and J shed 4 bases, with 11 bases lying between them. The CDR3 region is CASSLYTGGTGELFF. In DNA form, the CDR3 reads TGCGCCAGCAGCTTGTACACAGGCGGCACCGGGGAGCTGTTTTTT.

This clonotype has just a few counts. The chain couples TRBV10-3 to TRBJ2-1; no firm D call. From germline, CDR1 is ENHRY and CDR2 SYGVKD. The V end was cut by 10 bases, the J end by 0 bases, with 22 bases between. The CDR3 length is 17 residues. DNA for the CDR3: TGTGCCACTAAAAGCGTCCGTGGGGAAAGCTCCTACAATGAGCAGTTCTTC. Translating gives CATKSVRGESSYNEQFF.

This chain connects TRBV28 to TRBJ1-5; D not resolved. V lost 6 bases and J 0 bases, leaving 9 bases between the germline ends. The CDR3 runs to 14 residues. Germline V gene sequence: CDR1 MDHEN, CDR2 SYDVKM. DNA of the CDR3: TGTGCCAGCAGCCATCTGAATAGCAATCAGCCCCAGCATTTT. Protein: CASSHLNSNQPQHF.

CDR3 sequence (DNA): TGTGCCAGCAGCTACACCGGGACTAGCGGGATTTACAATGAGCAGTTCTTC. This gives the protein CASSYTGTSGIYNEQFF. V gene TRBV7-2 combines with J gene TRBJ2-1, with 13 bases fitting TRBD2. Per germline, CDR1 SGHTA and CDR2 FQGNSA. The CDR3 sequence is 17 residues long. With V trimmed by 4 bases and J by 4 bases, 7 bases remained unmatched.

The chain couples TRBV27 to TRBJ2-2; maybe TRBD2 (6 bases). This CDR3 has 14 amino acids. The germline CDR1 and CDR2 sequences are MNHEY and SMNVEV (reference sequence). V lost 6 bases, J lost 4 bases, and 12 bases lay in between. The CDR3 protein is CASSRLGGTGELFF. The CDR3 DNA follows: TGTGCCAGCAGCCGTTTGGGAGGCACCGGGGAGCTGTTTTTT.

This clonotype was counted only a few times. The rearrangement uses TRBV28 and TRBJ2-5; D is unclear. The CDR3 is 10 residues long. The germline V gene has CDR1 MDHEN and CDR2 SYDVKM. The V end was cut by 10 bases, the J end by 5 bases, with 8 bases between. CDR3 sequence reads: CATFWETQYF. CDR3 nucleotide sequence: TGTGCCACCTTTTGGGAGACCCAGTACTTC. The full variable domain, in which reference TRBV28 and TRBJ2-5 provide the parts outside the CDR3, is DVKVTQSSRYLVKRTGEKVFLECVQDMDHENMFWYRQDPGLGLRLIYFSYDVKMKEKGDIPEGYSVSREKKERFSLILESASTNQTSMYLCATFWETQYFGPGTRLLVL.

This clonotype was detected a few times. V usage is TRBV6-1 and J usage is TRBJ2-1; perhaps TRBD1 as D (6 bases). Trimming took off 11 bases at V and 6 bases at J, with 23 bases between the two ends. The CDR3 has 15 residues. Germline V gene data show CDR1 as MNHNS and CDR2 as SASEGT. CDR3: CALAAGAGVGNEQFF. The CDR3 DNA follows: TGTGCCCTCGCCGCAGGGGCTGGGGTTGGCAATGAGCAGTTCTTC.

The chain is built from TRBV28 and TRBJ2-1, with TRBD2 matching 9 bases. This CDR3 is built from 18 residues. Germline V gene data show CDR1 as MDHEN and CDR2 as SYDVKM. V was pared by 6 bases and J by 3 bases, with 15 bases of the junction left unmatched. CDR3 DNA sequence: TGTGCCAGCAGCCCTGGGCTAGCGGGAAAGGGGTACTACAATGAGCAGTTCTTC. This encodes CASSPGLAGKGYYNEQFF.

The CDR3 DNA reads TGTGCCAGCAGCCAAGGACAGGGGGCCCATGGCTACACCTTC. It yields the protein CASSQGQGAHGYTF. The chain recombines TRBV13 with TRBJ1-2; 11 nucleotides align to TRBD1. The V gene's germline CDR1 is PRHDT and CDR2 FYEKMQ (reference sequence). V lost 5 bases, J lost 6 bases, and 5 bases stayed unmatched. The CDR3 has 14 amino acids.